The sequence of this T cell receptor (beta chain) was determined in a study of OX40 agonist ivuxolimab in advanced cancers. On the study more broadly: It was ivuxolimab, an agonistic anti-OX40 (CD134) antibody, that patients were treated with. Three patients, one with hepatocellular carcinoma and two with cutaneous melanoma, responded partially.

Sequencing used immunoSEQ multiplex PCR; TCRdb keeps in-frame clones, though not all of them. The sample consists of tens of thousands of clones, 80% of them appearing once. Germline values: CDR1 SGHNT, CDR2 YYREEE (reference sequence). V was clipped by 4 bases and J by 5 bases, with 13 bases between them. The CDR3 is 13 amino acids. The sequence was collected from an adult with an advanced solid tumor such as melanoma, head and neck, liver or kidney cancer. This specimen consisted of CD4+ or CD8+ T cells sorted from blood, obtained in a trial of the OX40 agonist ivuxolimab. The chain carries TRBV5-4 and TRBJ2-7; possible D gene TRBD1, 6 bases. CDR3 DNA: TGTGCCAGCAGCCAAATGAACAGGGACGAGCAGTACTTC. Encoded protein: CASSQMNRDEQYF.